A selection of T cell receptor beta chains follows, all from one sample in a study of graft-versus-host responses after intestinal transplantation. TCRdb keeps only in-frame clones here, not all; method: immunoSEQ multiplex PCR. This sample has about 81,000 clones, with approximately 91% found just once. For these receptors, no antigen is known. Sequencing used unstimulated CD4+ T cells sorted from spleen or lymph node cells, obtained before intestinal transplant. Receptor source: a human donor who received an intestinal transplant. Both conserved end residues are part of each CDR3. The order of the fields is D gene, V gene, J gene, clone size, CDR3 DNA, CDR3 protein. A D gene is named only where the DNA matches it firmly. The size entry is marked missing in some rows and otherwise reads once, few, many or a size class.

d_call: .
v_call: TRBV5-1
j_call: TRBJ1-4
clone_size: .
cdr3_nt: TGCGCCAGCAGCCCCGGGGATTTGGGTGAAAAACTGTTTTTT
cdr3_aa: CASSPGDLGEKLFF

d_call: TRBD1
v_call: TRBV9
j_call: TRBJ1-3
clone_size: .
cdr3_nt: TGTGCCAGCAGCCCTGGGGACAGTCAGCGAAACACCATATATTTT
cdr3_aa: CASSPGDSQRNTIYF

d_call: .
v_call: TRBV13
j_call: TRBJ2-5
clone_size: .
cdr3_nt: TGTGCCAGCAGCTCCACACGGACGGGGGAGACCCAGTACTTC
cdr3_aa: CASSSTRTGETQYF

d_call: TRBD1
v_call: TRBV7-9
j_call: TRBJ2-1
clone_size: .
cdr3_nt: TGTGCCAGCAGCGTCACGGGACAGGGGAGCCGTGAGCAGTTCTTC
cdr3_aa: CASSVTGQGSREQFF

d_call: .
v_call: TRBV6-1
j_call: TRBJ1-3
clone_size: .
cdr3_nt: TGTGCCAGCCGCTCGAGGGATCTAAGAAACACCATATATTTT
cdr3_aa: CASRSRDLRNTIYF

d_call: .
v_call: TRBV6-5
j_call: TRBJ2-3
clone_size: .
cdr3_nt: TGTGCCAGCAGTTACCTTGTGGATGGGAGAGGTACGCAGTATTTT
cdr3_aa: CASSYLVDGRGTQYF

d_call: TRBD1
v_call: TRBV2
j_call: TRBJ1-4
clone_size: .
cdr3_nt: TGTGCCAGCACCGATCAGGGGGCTCATGCGGAAAAACTGTTTTTT
cdr3_aa: CASTDQGAHAEKLFF

d_call: TRBD1
v_call: TRBV19
j_call: TRBJ1-2
clone_size: .
cdr3_nt: TGTGCCAGTAGCCATCGACCAGGGGGGCCCCGCTATGGCTACACCTTC
cdr3_aa: CASSHRPGGPRYGYTF

d_call: TRBD2
v_call: TRBV15
j_call: TRBJ2-7
clone_size: .
cdr3_nt: TGTGCCACCAGCAGAGTTGCGGGAGGGACCCACGAGCAGTACTTC
cdr3_aa: CATSRVAGGTHEQYF

d_call: .
v_call: TRBV27
j_call: TRBJ1-2
clone_size: .
cdr3_nt: TGTGCCAGCAGCCGGACAGTTCCCCAGAATGGCTACACCTTC
cdr3_aa: CASSRTVPQNGYTF

d_call: TRBD2
v_call: TRBV27
j_call: TRBJ2-5
clone_size: .
cdr3_nt: TGTGCCAGCAGCCTCGACCCGCGGGGGGCCCAGTACTTC
cdr3_aa: CASSLDPRGAQYF

d_call: TRBD1
v_call: TRBV5-1
j_call: TRBJ2-7
clone_size: once
cdr3_nt: TGCGCCAGCAGGCCGACAGGGACCTACGAGCAGTACTTC
cdr3_aa: CASRPTGTYEQYF

d_call: .
v_call: TRBV27
j_call: TRBJ1-1
clone_size: .
cdr3_nt: TGTGCCAGCAGGGCAGTGAACACTGAAGCTTTCTTT
cdr3_aa: CASRAVNTEAFF

d_call: TRBD2
v_call: TRBV7-3
j_call: TRBJ2-1
clone_size: .
cdr3_nt: TGTGCCAGCAGCATCCCGCGGGGGTTCAGAAGCTCCTACAATGAGCAGTTCTTC
cdr3_aa: CASSIPRGFRSSYNEQFF

d_call: TRBD1
v_call: TRBV6-5
j_call: TRBJ1-2
clone_size: .
cdr3_nt: TGTGCCAGCAGTTACTTCTCTTGGGACAGGGCTTACTACACCTTC
cdr3_aa: CASSYFSWDRAYYTF

d_call: .
v_call: TRBV10-1
j_call: TRBJ2-2
clone_size: .
cdr3_nt: TGCGCCAGCAGGGACATGTTCGGGACTCCGTTTAACACCGGGGAGCTGTTTTTT
cdr3_aa: CASRDMFGTPFNTGELFF

d_call: .
v_call: TRBV2
j_call: TRBJ1-2
clone_size: .
cdr3_nt: TGTGCCAGCACTCGAAGAGTGAGCTATGGCTACACCTTC
cdr3_aa: CASTRRVSYGYTF

d_call: .
v_call: TRBV14
j_call: TRBJ1-3
clone_size: .
cdr3_nt: TGTGCCAGCAGCGCCGGGACACTCTCTGGAAACACCATATATTTT
cdr3_aa: CASSAGTLSGNTIYF

d_call: TRBD1
v_call: TRBV9
j_call: TRBJ1-4
clone_size: .
cdr3_nt: TGTGCCAGCAGCGTAGGAGGACAGGTGGGGAATGAAAAACTGTTTTTT
cdr3_aa: CASSVGGQVGNEKLFF

d_call: .
v_call: TRBV4-2
j_call: TRBJ1-2
clone_size: .
cdr3_nt: TGTGCCAGCAGCCAAGATACGCCGGGGGGAAGCTCAGGGCATCGGGACTATGGCTACACCTTC
cdr3_aa: CASSQDTPGGSSGHRDYGYTF

d_call: .
v_call: TRBV19
j_call: TRBJ1-1
clone_size: .
cdr3_nt: TGTGCCAGTAGTAGGGTTCCAGGGGACACTGAAGCTTTCTTT
cdr3_aa: CASSRVPGDTEAFF

d_call: TRBD1
v_call: TRBV9
j_call: TRBJ1-2
clone_size: .
cdr3_nt: TGTGCCAGCACCGGACAGGGCTATGGCTACACCTTC
cdr3_aa: CASTGQGYGYTF

d_call: .
v_call: TRBV11-2
j_call: TRBJ2-7
clone_size: .
cdr3_nt: TGTGCCAGCAGCTTAGATCCAGGCTACGAGCAGTACTTC
cdr3_aa: CASSLDPGYEQYF

d_call: TRBD2
v_call: TRBV27
j_call: TRBJ2-1
clone_size: .
cdr3_nt: TGTGCCAGCAGTTTCAGACTAGCGGGGTTCCAAGAGCAGTTCTTC
cdr3_aa: CASSFRLAGFQEQFF

d_call: .
v_call: TRBV5-1
j_call: TRBJ2-7
clone_size: .
cdr3_nt: TGCGCCAGCAGCTGGGGCCAAGAGCAGTACTTC
cdr3_aa: CASSWGQEQYF

d_call: TRBD1
v_call: TRBV7-9
j_call: TRBJ1-3
clone_size: .
cdr3_nt: TGTGCCAGCAGCCCCGGGACAGGGGGTTCCTCTGGAAACACCATATATTTT
cdr3_aa: CASSPGTGGSSGNTIYF

d_call: .
v_call: TRBV28
j_call: TRBJ1-5
clone_size: .
cdr3_nt: TGTGCCAGCAGTTTATGGGGACTGATGGGCAATCAGCCCCAGCATTTT
cdr3_aa: CASSLWGLMGNQPQHF

d_call: TRBD1
v_call: TRBV6-1
j_call: TRBJ1-1
clone_size: .
cdr3_nt: TGTGCCAGCAGTGCGACGACAGGGACCCTGATGAACACTGAAGCTTTCTTT
cdr3_aa: CASSATTGTLMNTEAFF

d_call: TRBD1
v_call: TRBV29-1
j_call: TRBJ1-2
clone_size: .
cdr3_nt: TGCAGCGTTTCCGGGACAGGGCATGGCTACACCTTC
cdr3_aa: CSVSGTGHGYTF

d_call: TRBD1
v_call: TRBV5-6
j_call: TRBJ1-6
clone_size: .
cdr3_nt: TGTGCCAGCAGCTTGCGGGACAGGGAAAATTCACCCCTCCACTTT
cdr3_aa: CASSLRDRENSPLHF

d_call: TRBD1
v_call: TRBV2
j_call: TRBJ1-2
clone_size: .
cdr3_nt: TGTGCCAGCACACTAAATTTACAGGGGGCCGGCTACACCTTC
cdr3_aa: CASTLNLQGAGYTF

d_call: .
v_call: TRBV4-1
j_call: TRBJ1-1
clone_size: once
cdr3_nt: TGCGCCAGCAGCCAAGTTGGACAGAACACTGAAGCTTTCTTT
cdr3_aa: CASSQVGQNTEAFF

d_call: .
v_call: TRBV7-3
j_call: TRBJ2-7
clone_size: few
cdr3_nt: TGTGCCAGCAGTGTCGGACTACAAGGCGAGCAGTACTTC
cdr3_aa: CASSVGLQGEQYF

d_call: TRBD2
v_call: TRBV28
j_call: TRBJ2-1
clone_size: .
cdr3_nt: TGTGCCAGCAGGGCTAGCGGGAGCAATGAGCAGTTCTTC
cdr3_aa: CASRASGSNEQFF

d_call: .
v_call: TRBV5-1
j_call: TRBJ2-7
clone_size: .
cdr3_nt: TGCGCCAGCAGACGCGGGACGGGTACCTACGAGCAGTACTTC
cdr3_aa: CASRRGTGTYEQYF

d_call: TRBD1
v_call: TRBV7-8
j_call: TRBJ1-4
clone_size: .
cdr3_nt: TGTGCCAGCAGCTTATTGGCGGGACAGGGAGGTGAAAAACTGTTTTTT
cdr3_aa: CASSLLAGQGGEKLFF

d_call: .
v_call: TRBV18
j_call: TRBJ2-1
clone_size: .
cdr3_nt: TGTGCCAGCTCACCGGCCGGGAGAAGATCCTACAATGAGCAGTTCTTC
cdr3_aa: CASSPAGRRSYNEQFF

d_call: .
v_call: TRBV18
j_call: TRBJ2-3
clone_size: .
cdr3_nt: TGTGCCAGCTCACCCCCTATTCGCACAGATACGCAGTATTTT
cdr3_aa: CASSPPIRTDTQYF